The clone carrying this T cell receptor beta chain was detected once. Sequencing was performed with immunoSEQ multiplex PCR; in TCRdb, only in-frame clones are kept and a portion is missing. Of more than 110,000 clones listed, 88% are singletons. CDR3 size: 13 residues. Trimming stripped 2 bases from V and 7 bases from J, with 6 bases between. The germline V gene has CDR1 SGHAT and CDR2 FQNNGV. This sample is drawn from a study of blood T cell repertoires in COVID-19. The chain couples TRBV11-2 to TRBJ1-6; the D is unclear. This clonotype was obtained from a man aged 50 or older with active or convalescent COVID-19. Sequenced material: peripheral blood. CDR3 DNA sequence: TGTGCCAGCAGCTTACACGGGAATTCACCCCTCCACTTT. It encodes CASSLHGNSPLHF.